Listed here are 30 T cell receptor beta chains from one sample, sequenced in a study of T-cell reconstitution after alpha-beta-depleted transplantation in children (dated by TCRdb to the mid-2010s). In light of the paper, this sample's treatment or condition label describes: allogeneic hematopoietic cell transplantation with graft depleted of TCRalphabeta T cells and CD19 B cells. The library was obtained by PCR. Sequencing used an Illumina HiSeq 2500. TCR libraries were prepared with molecular barcoding, using unique molecular identifiers to normalize TCRbeta repertoire quantification. TCRdb's own reprocessing of the public reads used fastp at Q25 and MiXCR and kept productive beta chains. Entries are consolidated by CDR3 protein sequence, retaining the most common genes and DNA. This sample gives around 700,000 distinct CDR3 sequences in total; around 12% of them show up just once. The ten largest make up around 0.76% of the sample.

The starting material was PBMCs, obtained before TCRalphabeta/CD19-depleted stem cell transplant. The receptors were sampled from a girl aged 2-15 years with congenital amegakaryocytic thrombocytopenia, due to receive a stem cell transplant.

This chain joins TRBV7-3 and TRBJ2-2, with TRBD2 matching over 10 bases. The trim removed 0 bases at V and 7 bases at J, leaving 11 bases unmatched. The CDR3 has 18 amino acids. Germline V gene data show CDR1 as SGHTA and CDR2 as FQGTGA. CDR3 DNA: TGTGCCAGCAGCTTAACTTTGGGAGCGGAGCGGGAGGGCGGGGAGCTGTTTTTT. It is translated as CASSLTLGAEREGGELFF.

This clonotype was recorded many times. The chain carries TRBV12-3 or TRBV12-4 and TRBJ2-1; weak D call: TRBD1 (5 bases). V gave up 0 bases and J gave up 5 bases, with 8 bases separating them. This CDR3 has 14 amino acids. The CDR3 DNA reads TGTGCCAGCAGTTTAGCGGGGCTTCACAATGAGCAGTTCTTC. This encodes CASSLAGLHNEQFF.

This clonotype was seen only a few times. The J gene is TRBJ2-3, the V gene TRBV5-4; TRBD2 matches 8 bases. Germline CDR1 reads SGHNT; CDR2 reads YYREEE (reference sequence). This CDR3 region has 16 residues. J gave up 7 bases and V 2 bases, and 12 bases lay outside the gene matches. The CDR3 spells CASSFISGRAANTQYF. The CDR3 bases are TGTGCCAGCAGCTTTATTTCCGGGAGGGCCGCTAATACGCAGTATTTT.

This CDR3 reads CASTGKEANYGYTF. In DNA form, the CDR3 reads TGCGCCAGCACCGGGAAAGAAGCTAACTATGGCTACACCTTC. This chain connects TRBV10-2 to TRBJ1-2, with D hard to call. The CDR3 runs to 14 residues. V was clipped by 7 bases and J by 0 bases, with 12 bases between them. Looked up from germline, CDR1 is WSHSY and CDR2 is SAAADI.

The V call is TRBV4-1, the J call TRBJ2-2; TRBD2 agrees at 14 bases. This CDR3 has 16 residues. Germline lookup yields CDR1 MGHRA and CDR2 YSYEKL. With V trimmed by 4 bases and J by 6 bases, 4 bases remained unmatched. The CDR3 region has the DNA TGCGCCAGCAGCCGTCCGGGACTAGCGGGAGCCGGGGAGCTGTTTTTT. Translation gives CASSRPGLAGAGELFF.

The rearrangement links TRBV28 to TRBJ1-3; TRBD1 matches at 7 bases. V lost 6 bases, J lost 0 bases, and 5 bases stayed unmatched. Germline V gene lookup returns CDR1 MDHEN and CDR2 SYDVKM. This CDR3 is built from 15 residues. In nucleotides, the CDR3 is TGTGCCAGCAGCCTAGGGACAGACTCTGGAAACACCATATATTTT. This codes for CASSLGTDSGNTIYF.

This clonotype was picked up a small number of times. This rearrangement joins TRBV5-1 to TRBJ2-3, with a tentative D call TRBD1 (7 bases). The V end lost 10 bases, the J end lost 3 bases, and 12 bases lay between the germline ends. Germline assignment: CDR1 SGHRS and CDR2 YFSETQ. The CDR3 spans 12 residues. This CDR3 reads CARQGGTDTQYF. In nucleotides, the CDR3 is TGCGCCCGACAGGGAGGAACAGATACGCAGTATTTT.

This clonotype has ten or more counts. The rearrangement uses TRBV5-1 and TRBJ2-1; D is perhaps TRBD2 (5 bases). CDR1 is SGHRS and CDR2 is YFSETQ in the germline V gene. This CDR3 spans 17 amino acids. V was clipped by 1 base and J by 6 bases, with 20 bases between them. This CDR3 reads CASSLRVSGLAGNEQFF. The CDR3 nucleotides are TGCGCCAGCAGCTTGAGAGTGAGTGGTCTAGCCGGCAATGAGCAGTTCTTC.

In this sample, this clonotype turned up many times. This rearrangement joins TRBV28 to TRBJ2-7, with 10 nucleotides matching TRBD1. The CDR3 runs 15 residues. V was clipped by 2 bases and J by 4 bases; unmatched bases: 5. Germline CDR1 and CDR2: MDHEN and SYDVKM. CDR3: CASSLGGTGDYEQYF. The CDR3 coding sequence is TGTGCCAGCAGTTTAGGGGGGACAGGGGATTACGAGCAGTACTTC.

The J gene is TRBJ2-7, the V gene TRBV29-1, with D possibly matching TRBD2 (5 bases). The CDR3 covers 13 residues. Germline V gives CDR1 SQVTM, CDR2 ANQGSEA. V lost 1 base to trimming and J lost 4 bases, with 11 bases between them. The CDR3 spells CSVEAGSGYEQYF. CDR3 DNA sequence: TGCAGCGTTGAAGCGGGAAGCGGTTACGAGCAGTACTTC.

Regarding this clonotype: The junction and the germline gene differ at one end; a read error may be behind it. The V and J genes are TRBV7-6 and TRBJ2-5, with 13 bases identical to TRBD2. Germline V CDR1 and CDR2: SGHVS, FNYEAQ. The CDR3 contains 21 residues. The CDR3 spells CASSLDPRGTSGNLYQETQDF. CDR3 nucleotide sequence: TGTGCCAGCAGCTTAGACCCCCGTGGGACTAGCGGGAACCTGTACCAAGAGACCCAGGACTTC.

There are many counts of this clonotype. This chain uses TRBV10-3 with TRBJ2-5; D possibly corresponds to TRBD1 (6 bases). Germline CDR1 ENHRY, CDR2 SYGVKD. Trimming cost V 0 bases and J 3 bases, with 14 bases left between them. The CDR3 runs 16 residues. CDR3 nucleotide sequence: TGTGCCATCAGTGAGTCGGGCAGGGGCCTTGAAGAGACCCAGTACTTC. This encodes CAISESGRGLEETQYF.

The DNA of the CDR3 is TGCGCCAGCAGCGCACAGGGGGTTAGCTCCTACAATGAGCAGTTCTTC. Protein: CASSAQGVSSYNEQFF. The chain is built from TRBV4-1 and TRBJ2-1, with 8 bases that match TRBD1. This CDR3 is 16 amino acids long. V shed 5 bases and J 0 bases; nucleotides not matched to a gene: 6. Germline loops: CDR1 MGHRA, CDR2 YSYEKL.

This clonotype was detected a few times. This sequence joins TRBV12-3 or TRBV12-4 and TRBJ2-2, with TRBD2 matching over 7 bases. The CDR3 runs to 13 residues. The trim removed 6 bases at V and 7 bases at J, leaving 5 bases unmatched. CDR3 protein: CASRLPGGGELFF. CDR3 in DNA: TGTGCCAGCAGATTGCCGGGGGGCGGGGAGCTGTTTTTT.

This clonotype has only one observation. This sequence joins TRBV20-1 and TRBJ2-7, with 7 bases fitting TRBD1. With 5 bases clipped from V and 0 bases from J, the junction kept 7 bases outside the gene matches. The CDR3 covers 14 residues. Germline V gene lookup returns CDR1 DFQATT and CDR2 SNEGSKA (reference sequence). The CDR3 nucleotides read TGCAGTGCTGCCGGGACAGTGGTCTCCTACGAGCAGTACTTC. Its translation is CSAAGTVVSYEQYF.

This clonotype was seen only a few times. The rearrangement joins TRBV28 to TRBJ1-2; the D gene is possibly TRBD1 (6 bases). V dropped 3 bases and J dropped 10 bases, with 12 bases sitting between them. CDR3 length equals 12 residues. Germline CDR1 MDHEN, CDR2 SYDVKM. CDR3 loop: CASSFSGADYTF. CDR3 sequence (DNA): TGTGCCAGCAGTTTCTCAGGGGCGGACTACACCTTC.

This clonotype has ten or more counts. This chain uses TRBV12-3 or TRBV12-4 with TRBJ2-7; D call uncertain. The length of the CDR3 is 15 residues. The germline V and J ends were trimmed by 3 bases and 1 base, with 13 bases remaining between them. As DNA, the CDR3 is TGTGCCAGCAGTTTTTCTTCCCCGTATTCCTACGAGCAGTACTTC. Protein sequence: CASSFSSPYSYEQYF.

This rearrangement joins TRBV18 to TRBJ1-1; tentatively, D is TRBD1 (5 bases). Germline values: CDR1 KGHSH, CDR2 LQKENI. This CDR3 contains 13 residues. The V end was cut by 3 bases, the J end by 5 bases, with 10 bases between. The CDR3 coding sequence is TGTGCCAGCTCACCGGCAGGGTTGACTGAAGCTTTCTTT. Translated, it gives CASSPAGLTEAFF.

This clonotype was seen ten or more times. CDR3 coding DNA: TGCAGTGCTAGAGATCGACTAGAGGGTATAGATACGCAGTATTTT. Its translation: CSARDRLEGIDTQYF. This rearrangement joins TRBV20-1 to TRBJ2-3; D perhaps matches TRBD2 (6 bases). The CDR3 length is 15 residues. In germline, CDR1 is DFQATT, CDR2 SNEGSKA (reference sequence). Trimming took off 0 bases at V and 5 bases at J, with 15 bases between the two ends.

Regarding this clonotype: At one end, the junction sequence differs from germline, possibly due to a read error. This chain uses TRBV29-1 with TRBJ2-5, with a tentative D call TRBD2 (6 bases). The CDR3 has 13 residues. The germline V gene has CDR1 SQVTM and CDR2 ANQGSEA. For the CDR3, the DNA is TGCAGCCCGATCCCTCAGCGGGTTGGGACCCAGTCCTTC. Its translation is CSPIPQRVGTQSF.

J is TRBJ2-6 and V is TRBV12-3 or TRBV12-4, with 12 bases lining up with TRBD2. Germline trimming cut 4 bases from V and 3 bases from J; bases unmatched to any gene: 10. This CDR3 has 19 residues. The CDR3 here is CASSSRPLLAGGGANVLTF. DNA of the CDR3: TGTGCCAGCAGTTCCCGACCCCTACTAGCGGGAGGTGGGGCCAACGTCCTGACTTTC.

This clonotype was observed many times. J is TRBJ1-4 and V is TRBV5-1; D uncertain. The V gene's germline CDR1 is SGHRS and CDR2 YFSETQ. V lost 0 bases and J 4 bases, leaving 7 bases between the germline ends. The CDR3 has 14 residues. The CDR3 nucleotides are TGCGCCAGCAGCTTGGGACACCGTAATGAAAAACTGTTTTTT. This gives the protein CASSLGHRNEKLFF.

This clonotype was counted at least ten times. In DNA form, the CDR3 reads TGCGCCAGCAGCTTGGCCGGAGCCTCACCCCTCCACTTT. Its protein is CASSLAGASPLHF. The chain is built from TRBV5-1 and TRBJ1-6; D is ambiguous. V was trimmed by 0 bases and J by 10 bases, leaving 8 bases between them. CDR1 SGHRS and CDR2 YFSETQ come from the germline V gene. This CDR3 comprises 13 residues.

This clonotype was picked up many times. V is TRBV5-6 and J is TRBJ1-3; D unclear. CDR1 is SGHDT and CDR2 is YYEEEE in the germline V gene. The CDR3 extends over 15 amino acids. V dropped 0 bases and J dropped 4 bases, with 11 bases sitting between them. The CDR3: CASSLVQGGGNTIYF. The CDR3 region has the DNA TGTGCCAGCAGCTTGGTACAAGGCGGGGGAAACACCATATATTTT.

The table lists this clonotype with many counts. The chain uses TRBV11-1 and TRBJ2-2; no clear D gene. Germline V CDR1 and CDR2: SGHAT, FQDESV (reference sequence). This CDR3 comprises 18 residues. The ends were cut back, 2 bases at V and 0 bases at J, with 16 bases in the middle. DNA for the CDR3: TGTGCCAGCAGCTTAACCTGGCGTATTAACACGAACACCGGGGAGCTGTTTTTT. It translates to CASSLTWRINTNTGELFF.

This chain joins TRBV7-9 and TRBJ2-7; D gene unclear. The CDR3 runs to 13 residues. The germline V gene encodes CDR1 SEHNR and CDR2 FQNEAQ (reference sequence). V lost 4 bases and J lost 6, with 13 bases in between. The CDR3 DNA reads as TGTGCCAGCAGCTCCCTAACTTTACGCGAGCAGTACTTC. Protein: CASSSLTLREQYF.

The chain employs TRBV29-1 and TRBJ2-4, with D possibly being TRBD2 (5 bases). The germline gives CDR1 SQVTM, CDR2 ANQGSEA. Deletions cut 1 base from V and 6 bases from J, with 13 bases between. The CDR3 runs to 14 residues. CDR3 in amino acids: CSVEGRSEGNIQYF. As DNA, the CDR3 is TGCAGCGTTGAAGGGCGGTCAGAGGGAAACATTCAGTACTTC.

In this sample, this clonotype turned up many times. The V gene is TRBV20-1, the J gene TRBJ2-2; no clear D. In germline, CDR1 is DFQATT, CDR2 SNEGSKA (reference sequence). This CDR3 is 15 amino acids long. Trimming shortened V by 0 bases and J by 2 bases, and 10 bases separated the two germline ends. Written as DNA, the CDR3 is TGCAGTGCTAGAGAATTGCGATTAAACACCGGGGAGCTGTTTTTT. It codes for CSARELRLNTGELFF.

This clonotype occurred many times. The genes are TRBV11-1 and TRBJ2-1; 10 bases map to TRBD2. Germline V gene data show CDR1 as SGHAT and CDR2 as FQDESV (reference sequence). Losses at the gene ends were 3 bases for V and 7 bases for J; bases not matched to a gene: 6. The CDR3 contains 15 residues. In nucleotides, the CDR3 is TGTGCCAGCAGCTTGAGCGGGAGGGCGGGAAATGAGCAGTTCTTC. It specifies CASSLSGRAGNEQFF.

This clonotype was seen at least ten times. The chain carries TRBV10-2 and TRBJ2-3; tentatively, D is TRBD2 (5 bases). The CDR3 covers 18 residues. Between the trimmed V and J ends, which lost 6 bases and 1 base, there was a span of 23 bases. Germline V gene sequence: CDR1 WSHSY, CDR2 SAAADI. The CDR3 spells CASRREVDGGRGTDTQYF. The CDR3 nucleotides read TGCGCCAGCAGGAGGGAAGTGGATGGCGGACGGGGCACAGATACGCAGTATTTT.